This is a list of T cell receptor beta chains from one sample in a study of blood T cells in healthy people across ages. MiXCR, applied by TCRdb to the 5' RACE reads, yields one record per CDR3 protein. The sample has some 1,500,000 distinct CDR3 sequences; around 40% are singletons. Sequenced input: blood. These receptors all come from a woman aged 18-29 years in good health. CDR3s include the opening cysteine and the closing phenylalanine or tryptophan. Each record gives: V gene, clone size, J gene, D gene, CDR3 protein, CDR3 DNA. A D gene is named only where the DNA matches it firmly. The size entry is marked missing in some rows and otherwise reads once, few, many or a size class.

>TRBV4-2|few|TRBJ1-2|-
CASSSPSKDYGYTF
TGTGCCAGCAGCTCGCCCAGCAAAGACTATGGCTACACCTTC
>TRBV5-1|-|TRBJ1-2|-
CASSSLDAGAGYTF
TGCGCCAGCAGCTCTCTAGACGCAGGGGCCGGCTACACCTTC
>TRBV5-1|-|TRBJ2-7|-
CASSPEGGTPYEQYF
TGCGCCAGCAGCCCCGAAGGTGGGACACCCTACGAGCAGTACTTC
>TRBV20-1|-|TRBJ2-7|TRBD1
CSARKTGGFDEQYF
TGCAGTGCTAGAAAGACAGGGGGTTTCGACGAGCAGTACTTC
>TRBV6-5|-|TRBJ1-1|-
CASSYSISSGTEAFF
TGTGCCAGCAGTTACTCGATATCATCAGGTACTGAAGCTTTCTTT
>TRBV20-1|-|TRBJ2-4|TRBD1
CSVGSRDRGKNIQYF
TGCAGTGTCGGGTCCCGGGACAGGGGCAAAAACATTCAGTACTTC
>TRBV11-1|-|TRBJ2-3|-
CASSLEPADPDTQYF
TGTGCCAGCAGCTTAGAGCCTGCGGATCCAGATACGCAGTATTTT
>TRBV6-5|few|TRBJ1-2|-
CASRKQGSDYGYTF
TGTGCCAGCAGAAAACAGGGTTCGGACTATGGCTACACCTTC
>TRBV6-5|-|TRBJ2-1|-
CASSYLAGGLYNEQFF
TGTGCCAGCAGTTACTTGGCCGGGGGGCTCTACAATGAGCAGTTCTTC
>TRBV4-3|-|TRBJ2-1|-
CASSPLEGENEQFF
TGCGCCAGCAGCCCGCTTGAGGGTGAGAATGAGCAGTTCTTC
>TRBV7-2|few|TRBJ2-3|-
CASRRGADTQYF
TGTGCCAGCAGAAGGGGGGCAGATACGCAGTATTTT
>TRBV5-1|once|TRBJ1-2|-
CASRSATDYGYTF
TGCGCCAGCAGATCAGCAACCGACTATGGCTACACCTTC
>TRBV5-5|few|TRBJ2-7|-
CASSPFGYEQYF
TGTGCCAGCAGCCCTTTCGGCTACGAGCAGTACTTC
>TRBV9|-|TRBJ2-2|-
CASSNSRVTNTGELFF
TGTGCCAGCAGTAATTCTAGAGTAACGAACACCGGGGAGCTGTTTTTT
>TRBV4-3|few|TRBJ2-7|TRBD1
CASSQSGTGPNEQYF
TGCGCCAGCAGCCAGTCCGGGACAGGCCCCAATGAGCAGTACTTC
>TRBV5-1|-|TRBJ2-7|TRBD1
CASNGQGVYNEQYF
TGCGCCAGCAATGGCCAGGGGGTCTACAATGAGCAGTACTTC
>TRBV30|once|TRBJ2-3|-
CAWRSRGADTQYF
TGTGCCTGGCGTTCCCGGGGTGCAGATACGCAGTATTTT
>TRBV9|-|TRBJ2-1|TRBD1
CASNIQGNEQFF
TGTGCCAGCAACATACAGGGGAATGAGCAGTTCTTC
>TRBV12-3/TRBV12-4|few|TRBJ2-7|-
CASSLGQTPYNEQYF
TGTGCCAGCAGTTTAGGGCAGACCCCCTACAATGAGCAGTACTTC
>TRBV5-1|few|TRBJ2-7|-
CASSLLGRGEEQYF
TGCGCCAGCAGCTTGCTGGGGCGAGGAGAGGAGCAGTACTTC
>TRBV29-1|-|TRBJ2-7|-
CSVEDSGGSYEQYF
TGCAGCGTTGAAGATTCCGGGGGCTCCTACGAGCAGTACTTC
>TRBV12-5|-|TRBJ1-1|-
CASGLSSGDTEAFF
TGTGCTAGTGGTTTGTCCAGCGGGGACACTGAAGCTTTCTTT
>TRBV21-1|-|TRBJ2-7|-
CASSKGNRYYEQYF
TGTGCCAGCAGCAAAGGAAACAGATACTACGAGCAGTACTTC
>TRBV10-3|many|TRBJ2-3|-
CAISDPSDTQYF
TGTGCCATCAGTGATCCGTCAGATACGCAGTATTTT
>TRBV20-1|-|TRBJ2-7|-
CSARAGETSYNEQYF
TGCAGTGCTAGAGCAGGGGAAACGTCCTACAATGAGCAGTACTTC
>TRBV29-1|-|TRBJ2-1|-
CSVEGRLGEQFF
TGCAGCGTTGAAGGGCGGCTCGGTGAGCAGTTCTTC
>TRBV14|-|TRBJ2-5|-
CASSQSSYLNEQYF
TGTGCCAGCAGCCAGAGTTCCTACCTAAATGAGCAGTACTTC
>TRBV20-1|-|TRBJ1-5|TRBD1
CSAGTGESNQPQHF
TGCAGTGCCGGGACAGGGGAAAGCAATCAGCCCCAGCATTTT
>TRBV5-1|-|TRBJ1-2|TRBD1
CASSPDGQGGNGYTF
TGCGCCAGCAGCCCGGACGGACAGGGAGGAAATGGCTACACCTTC
>TRBV9|few|TRBJ2-1|TRBD2
CASSVAKGTTGEQFF
TGTGCCAGCAGCGTAGCCAAAGGGACTACGGGTGAGCAGTTCTTC
>TRBV9|many|TRBJ2-5|-
CASSEGYQKTQYF
TGTGCCAGCAGCGAGGGCTATCAGAAGACCCAGTACTTC
>TRBV5-1|-|TRBJ2-7|-
CACRLDSNSYEQYF
TGCGCTTGCAGATTGGACAGCAACTCCTACGAGCAGTACTTC
>TRBV29-1|-|TRBJ2-1|TRBD2
CSVERRLAGDNEQFF
TGCAGCGTTGAACGTCGGCTAGCGGGAGATAATGAGCAGTTCTTC
>TRBV5-5|-|TRBJ2-1|-
CASSLELARQFF
TGTGCCAGCAGCTTGGAATTAGCGCGGCAGTTCTTC
>TRBV14|-|TRBJ2-7|-
CASSQSFLKQYF
TGTGCCAGCAGCCAATCTTTCTTGAAGCAGTACTTC
>TRBV19|-|TRBJ2-3|-
CASRERSTDTQYF
TGTGCCAGTAGGGAACGGAGCACAGATACGCAGTATTTT
>TRBV12-3/TRBV12-4|few|TRBJ1-4|TRBD1
CASSFRTGTEKLFF
TGTGCCAGCAGTTTCAGGACAGGGACAGAAAAACTGTTTTTT
>TRBV4-3|-|TRBJ2-1|-
CASSRRLGGNQETQFF
TGCGCCAGCAGCCGACGACTAGGAGGGAATCAAGAGACCCAGTTCTTC
>TRBV11-2|-|TRBJ2-1|TRBD1
CASGTGGNEQFF
TGTGCCAGCGGGACAGGGGGCAATGAGCAGTTCTTC
>TRBV27|many|TRBJ1-1|TRBD1
CASRDSLNTEAFF
TGCGCCAGCCGGGACAGTCTTAACACTGAAGCTTTCTTT
>TRBV2|few|TRBJ2-7|TRBD1
CASSDLGQGLYEQYF
TGTGCCAGCAGTGACTTGGGACAGGGGCTCTACGAGCAGTACTTC
>TRBV20-1|-|TRBJ1-3|-
CSASRSTGNTIYF
TGCAGTGCTAGCAGGTCCACTGGAAACACCATATATTTT
>TRBV4-1|-|TRBJ2-5|-
CASSPEGQGRETQYF
TGCGCCAGCAGCCCCGAGGGGCAGGGTAGAGAGACCCAGTACTTC
>TRBV4-1|-|TRBJ1-5|-
CASSLHRESQPQHF
TGCGCCAGCAGCCTGCACAGGGAATCACAGCCCCAGCATTTT
>TRBV2|-|TRBJ2-5|TRBD2
CASRTSAVLETQYF
TGTGCCAGCAGGACTAGCGCAGTTTTAGAGACCCAGTACTTC
>TRBV15|-|TRBJ1-3|-
CATNRSQGPGNTIYF
TGTGCCACCAACAGGTCCCAGGGGCCAGGAAACACCATATATTTT
>TRBV4-2|-|TRBJ2-7|-
CASSQDGSGVPYEQYF
TGTGCCAGCAGCCAAGATGGGTCGGGGGTACCCTACGAGCAGTACTTC
>TRBV10-3|many|TRBJ2-3|TRBD1
CAIRGQDTDTQYF
TGTGCCATCAGGGGACAGGACACAGATACGCAGTATTTT
>TRBV10-3|few|TRBJ1-1|TRBD1
CAISQQGAATEAFF
TGTGCCATCAGTCAACAGGGGGCGGCCACTGAAGCTTTCTTT
>TRBV5-6|-|TRBJ2-7|-
CASKNPGTYNEQYF
TGTGCCAGCAAGAACCCGGGTACCTACAATGAGCAGTACTTC
>TRBV4-1|-|TRBJ1-2|-
CASSQDNRVGYGYTF
TGCGCCAGCAGCCAAGATAATCGAGTCGGGTATGGCTACACCTTC
>TRBV25-1|-|TRBJ2-7|-
CASSDYGGGSYEQYF
TGTGCCAGCAGTGACTACGGAGGGGGTTCCTACGAGCAGTACTTC
>TRBV7-2|-|TRBJ1-2|-
CASSPRGMGGYTF
TGTGCCAGCAGCCCGCGGGGGATGGGTGGCTACACCTTC
>TRBV7-2|many|TRBJ2-7|-
CASSFAGRSYEQYF
TGTGCCAGCAGCTTTGCGGGTCGCTCCTACGAGCAGTACTTC
>TRBV28|-|TRBJ1-6|-
CASSLTGYLTPHF
TGTGCCAGCAGTTTGACAGGTTACCTCACCCCCCACTTT
>TRBV7-2|few|TRBJ1-5|-
CASSATSMGAPQHF
TGTGCCAGCAGCGCAACTTCCATGGGGGCGCCCCAGCATTTT
>TRBV6-1|-|TRBJ2-5|-
CASSEAPEETQYF
TGTGCCAGCAGCGAAGCTCCGGAAGAGACCCAGTACTTC
>TRBV2|few|TRBJ2-3|-
CASNGGPTDTQYF
TGTGCCAGCAACGGGGGGCCCACAGATACGCAGTATTTT
>TRBV6-6|-|TRBJ2-3|-
CASSGGGRDTQYF
TGTGCCAGCAGTGGAGGGGGCAGAGATACGCAGTATTTT
>TRBV10-3|-|TRBJ1-2|-
CAIRLSDGYTF
TGTGCCATCAGGCTATCGGACGGCTACACCTTC